The clone carrying this TCR beta chain showed up just a few times. Its antigen is as yet unknown. The treatment was: oral pan-JAK inhibitor, 5-10 mg twice daily. Peripheral blood and lesional scalp punch biopsies came from alopecia areata patients. The sample belongs to a study of CD8+ T cells in alopecia areata. Extraction and reverse transcription of RNA yielded cDNA as the sequencing template. Clones were sequenced by immunoSEQ multiplex PCR, and TCRdb holds only the in-frame ones, with some missing. The sample consists of a few hundred thousand clones, more than 30% of them appearing once. Study observations and caveats: Persistence of many expanded lesional clones was seen in scalp and blood during tofacitinib.

V lost 7 bases and J lost 8, with 10 bases in between. CDR1 and CDR2 (germline): SNHLY, FYNNEI. This CDR3 comprises 11 residues. This TCR was recovered from a human donor with alopecia areata. The chain recombines TRBV2 with TRBJ2-3, with D tentatively TRBD2 (6 bases). The material was CD4+ T cells sorted from blood, obtained around week 31, from a patient treated with tofacitinib. The CDR3 sequence is CASTGEVTQYF. In nucleotides, the CDR3 is TGTGCCAGCACCGGGGAGGTTACGCAGTATTTT.